The T cell receptor beta chain described here comes from a study of cytomegalovirus exposure and HLA in healthy donors. The CDR3 contains 13 residues. J was trimmed by 5 bases and V by 3 bases; bases with no gene match: 0. The V gene's germline CDR1 is KGHSH and CDR2 LQKENI. Amplification used 60 Vbeta primers and 13 Jbeta primers. Assay used: immunoSEQ multiplex PCR; TCRdb lists only in-frame clones, some missing. The sample lists around 91,000 clones, around 80% occurring once. The chain has TRBV18 and TRBJ1-2; TRBD1 agrees at 10 bases. Sequencing was carried out using PBMCs. The receptor comes from a male donor in good health and CMV-seropositive. The CDR3 region is CASSPDRGYGYTF. In DNA form, the CDR3 reads TGTGCCAGCTCACCGGACAGGGGGTATGGCTACACCTTC. Filled out from reference TRBV18 and TRBJ1-2, the complete variable domain reads NAGVMQNPRHLVRRRGQEARLRCSPMKGHSHVYWYRQLPEEGLKFMVYLQKENIIDESGMPKERFSAEFPKEGPSILRIQQVVRGDSAAYFCASSPDRGYGYTFGSGTRLTVV.